The 28 T cell receptor beta chains given below trace back to one sample, sequenced in a study of identical twins. TCRdb called the 5' RACE reads again in MiXCR, with one record for every CDR3 protein. The sample lists nearly 200,000 distinct CDR3 sequences; around 15% were seen once. These data were also filed under a second study, of T cells expressing NK-cell markers.

Sequenced sample: CD8+ T cells sorted from blood. The receptors derive from a woman between 18 and 29 years old in good health.

This clonotype was seen only a few times. The chain carries TRBV27 and TRBJ2-7; the D gene could be TRBD1 or TRBD2 (6 bases each). Germline V CDR1 and CDR2: MNHEY, SMNVEV (reference sequence). V gave up 4 bases and J gave up 3 bases, with 10 bases separating them. This CDR3 is built from 13 residues. The CDR3 DNA follows: TGTGCCAGCAGTTCGGGGGCCCTCTACGAGCAGTACTTC. This gives the protein CASSSGALYEQYF.

The chain has TRBV9 and TRBJ2-1; 7 bases fit TRBD1. CDR1 and CDR2 from the germline V gene are SGDLS and YYNGEE. Germline trimming cut 3 bases from V and 6 bases from J; bases unmatched to any gene: 6. The length of the CDR3 is 14 residues. CDR3: CASSATGLVNEQFF. The CDR3, as DNA: TGTGCCAGCAGCGCGACAGGGTTGGTCAATGAGCAGTTCTTC.

This chain uses TRBV4-3 with TRBJ2-1; no definite D call. CDR3 length equals 13 residues. CDR1 and CDR2 (germline): LGHNA, YSLEER. Trimming cost V 0 bases and J 3 bases, with 3 bases left between them. The CDR3 DNA sequence: TGCGCCAGCAGCCAAGAGGACTACAATGAGCAGTTCTTC. Protein product: CASSQEDYNEQFF.

The chain links TRBV6-5 to TRBJ2-2; a possible D gene is TRBD1 (6 bases). Germline loops: CDR1 MNHEY, CDR2 SVGAGI. The CDR3 totals 16 residues. Trimming took off 2 bases at V and 0 bases at J, with 10 bases between the two ends. CDR3 in amino acids: CASSYPGTTNTGELFF. CDR3 DNA sequence: TGTGCCAGCAGTTACCCCGGGACAACGAACACCGGGGAGCTGTTTTTT.

Only a few counts were recorded for this clonotype. The V call is TRBV10-3, the J call TRBJ1-1; unclear D gene. The CDR3 consists of 14 residues. CDR1 and CDR2 from the germline V gene are ENHRY and SYGVKD. V was cut by 7 bases and J by 1 base, with 13 bases left in between. The CDR3 DNA reads as TGTGCCATCAACAAGTACGGGCCGAACACTGAAGCTTTCTTT. Translation: CAINKYGPNTEAFF.

The chain carries TRBV29-1 and TRBJ2-1, with D possibly being TRBD1 (5 bases). The CDR3 contains 13 residues. V gave up 6 bases and J gave up 0 bases, with 9 bases separating them. CDR1 is SQVTM and CDR2 is ANQGSEA in the germline V gene. DNA for the CDR3: TGCAGCGTCCCTCAGGGCTCCTACAATGAGCAGTTCTTC. It encodes CSVPQGSYNEQFF.

This clonotype came up a few times. V usage is TRBV20-1 and J usage is TRBJ1-1, with D perhaps TRBD1 (5 bases). V gave up 5 bases and J gave up 0 bases, with 16 bases separating them. The CDR3 sequence is 15 residues long. Germline CDR1 reads DFQATT; CDR2 reads SNEGSKA (reference sequence). The CDR3 loop is CSAPHGTLMNTEAFF. The DNA for the CDR3 is TGCAGTGCTCCGCATGGGACGCTCATGAACACTGAAGCTTTCTTT.

This clonotype has only a few counts. The V call is TRBV20-1, the J call TRBJ1-4; no clear D. CDR1 is DFQATT, CDR2 SNEGSKA, per germline (reference sequence). CDR3 size: 15 residues. Trimming removed 0 bases at V and 7 bases at J, with 15 bases between. The CDR3 reads CSARDTQAMGEKLFF. CDR3 nucleotides: TGCAGTGCTAGAGATACTCAGGCAATGGGTGAAAAACTGTTTTTT.

This clonotype was observed a handful of times. V is TRBV12-3 or TRBV12-4 and J is TRBJ1-1, with D unclear. The V end was cut by 5 bases, the J end by 11 bases, with 15 bases between. The CDR3 spans 12 residues. CDR3 loop: CASSPPSVGAFF. The CDR3 region has the DNA TGTGCCAGCAGTCCGCCGTCAGTTGGTGCTTTCTTT.

The chain couples TRBV20-1 to TRBJ2-3; 12 bases match TRBD2. Germline CDR1 DFQATT, CDR2 SNEGSKA (reference sequence). This CDR3 comprises 17 residues. With 0 bases clipped from V and 4 bases from J, the junction kept 8 bases outside the gene matches. DNA for the CDR3: TGCAGTGCTAGAGAGGCTAGCGGGAGGGCCGTTGCAGATACGCAGTATTTT. As protein: CSAREASGRAVADTQYF.

The J gene is TRBJ2-5, the V gene TRBV12-3 or TRBV12-4; D gene unclear. CDR3 length: 12 residues. V lost 2 bases and J lost 5, with 6 bases in between. The CDR3 sequence is CASSLLQETQYF. The CDR3 DNA reads as TGTGCCAGCAGTTTACTTCAGGAGACCCAGTACTTC.

The V and J genes are TRBV9 and TRBJ2-2, with TRBD2 identical over 7 bases. CDR3 length: 15 residues. Germline CDR1 SGDLS, CDR2 YYNGEE. With 10 bases clipped from V and 5 bases from J, the junction kept 14 bases outside the gene matches. The chain's CDR3 is CASAPWEGRTGELFF. CDR3 nucleotide sequence: TGTGCCTCTGCACCCTGGGAGGGTCGAACCGGGGAGCTGTTTTTT.

The rearrangement links TRBV27 to TRBJ2-7; no clear D. Between the trimmed V and J ends, which lost 2 bases and 0 bases, there was a span of 14 bases. This CDR3 is 16 amino acids long. CDR1 is MNHEY, CDR2 SMNVEV, per germline (reference sequence). The CDR3: CASSLEWQWSSYEQYF. Written as DNA, the CDR3 is TGTGCCAGCAGTTTAGAGTGGCAGTGGAGCTCCTACGAGCAGTACTTC.

This clonotype was recorded at least ten times. V gene TRBV29-1 combines with J gene TRBJ2-1; 10 nucleotides align to TRBD1. The trim removed 7 bases at V and 9 bases at J, leaving 6 bases unmatched. The CDR3 runs 12 residues. Germline V gives CDR1 SQVTM, CDR2 ANQGSEA. CDR3 in amino acids: CSGPGQGFEQFF. The CDR3 DNA reads as TGCAGCGGTCCGGGACAGGGGTTTGAGCAGTTCTTC.

This clonotype was picked up a small number of times. J is TRBJ2-2 and V is TRBV12-3 or TRBV12-4, with D perhaps matching TRBD1 or TRBD2 (6 bases each). The CDR3 is 14 residues long. The ends were cut back, 7 bases at V and 3 bases at J, with 12 bases in the middle. CDR3 sequence (DNA): TGTGCCAGCACCGGGGGCTCGGACACCGGGGAGCTGTTTTTT. This sequence encodes CASTGGSDTGELFF.

This sequence joins TRBV7-8 and TRBJ1-1; 10 nucleotides line up with TRBD1. The germline gives CDR1 SGHVS, CDR2 FQNEAQ. V trimming: 1 base; J trimming: 0 bases; junction bases outside the gene matches: 5. CDR3 length equals 17 residues. CDR3 sequence (DNA): TGTGCCAGCAGCTTAGACTTAGGGACAGGGGTGAACACTGAAGCTTTCTTT. Translating gives CASSLDLGTGVNTEAFF.

The gene calls are TRBV27 and TRBJ2-3; weak D call: TRBD2 (6 bases). Between the trimmed V and J ends, which lost 3 bases and 4 bases, there was a span of 26 bases. The CDR3 spans 19 residues. Germline V gene sequence: CDR1 MNHEY, CDR2 SMNVEV (reference sequence). CDR3 DNA: TGTGCCAGCAGTTTGATACTAGCATTAGGGGCTAGGCCAGCAGATACGCAGTATTTT. Its translation: CASSLILALGARPADTQYF.

The chain links TRBV6-4 to TRBJ2-3; D ambiguous. The germline V and J ends were trimmed by 2 bases and 4 bases, with 4 bases remaining between them. Germline V CDR1 and CDR2: MRHNA, SNTAGT. The CDR3 contains 12 residues. The CDR3 bases are TGTGCCAGCAGTGACGGGCCAGATACGCAGTATTTT. Translating gives CASSDGPDTQYF.

The chain joins TRBV3-1 to TRBJ2-1; 9 positions match TRBD2. In germline, CDR1 is LGHDT, CDR2 YNNKEL (reference sequence). The V and J ends lost 10 bases and 0 bases, in that order; junction bases with no gene match: 16. CDR3 size: 18 residues. In DNA form, the CDR3 reads TGTGCCACCTGCGGAAAGGTTGGTAGCGGGAGCTCCTACAATGAGCAGTTCTTC. Translating it yields CATCGKVGSGSSYNEQFF.

A few counts support this clonotype. The J gene is TRBJ2-3, the V gene TRBV20-1, with D perhaps matching TRBD1 (6 bases). Deletions cut 6 bases from V and 6 bases from J, with 13 bases between. The CDR3 is 12 residues long. Germline V gene sequence: CDR1 DFQATT, CDR2 SNEGSKA (reference sequence). The CDR3 reads CSAPDTGDTQYF. CDR3 DNA sequence: TGCAGTGCACCCGATACAGGGGATACGCAGTATTTT.

The chain employs TRBV6-2 or TRBV6-3 and TRBJ1-5; D unresolved. Per the germline V gene, CDR1 is MNHEY and CDR2 is SVGEGT. This CDR3 has 15 residues. V gave up 6 bases and J gave up 3 bases, with 15 bases separating them. The CDR3 region is CASSTAKELNQPQHF. The CDR3 coding sequence is TGTGCCAGCAGCACGGCTAAAGAACTCAATCAGCCCCAGCATTTT.

In this sample, this clonotype turned up a few times. The rearrangement joins TRBV3-1 to TRBJ2-1; a possible D gene is TRBD1 (5 bases). The CDR3 length is 15 residues. Germline CDR1 reads LGHDT; CDR2 reads YNNKEL (reference sequence). V was shortened by 3 bases and J by 2 bases, with 11 bases between the two germline ends. CDR3 sequence reads: CASSHLQGAYNEQFF. CDR3 nucleotide sequence: TGTGCCAGCAGCCACCTCCAAGGGGCCTACAATGAGCAGTTCTTC.

The gene calls are TRBV29-1 and TRBJ1-1; D remains unclear. The germline gives CDR1 SQVTM, CDR2 ANQGSEA. Trimming removed 7 bases at V and 1 base at J, with 4 bases between. This CDR3 region has 10 residues. DNA for the CDR3: TGCAGCGCCAGGAACACTGAAGCTTTCTTT. Translation: CSARNTEAFF.

This chain uses TRBV5-1 with TRBJ2-7, with 7 positions matching TRBD1. This CDR3 region has 15 residues. Germline V gene sequence: CDR1 SGHRS, CDR2 YFSETQ. After removal of 4 bases from V and 0 bases from J, the junction contained 7 bases not matched to a gene. The chain's CDR3 is CASSGVQGSSYEQYF. The CDR3 DNA reads TGCGCCAGCAGCGGAGTACAGGGGAGCTCCTACGAGCAGTACTTC.

The chain carries TRBV7-9 and TRBJ2-7; D is possibly TRBD1 (6 bases). Trimming left V 6 bases short and J 2 bases short, with 11 bases between. CDR1 and CDR2 (germline): SEHNR, FQNEAQ (reference sequence). The CDR3 is made up of 13 amino acids. The DNA for the CDR3 is TGTGCCAGCAGATCGGACAGTACCTACGAGCAGTACTTC. It encodes CASRSDSTYEQYF.

This sequence joins TRBV27 and TRBJ2-1, with 8 bases lining up with TRBD2. The ends lost 1 base at V and 4 bases at J; junction bases unmatched: 3. The germline V gene encodes CDR1 MNHEY and CDR2 SMNVEV (reference sequence). The CDR3 has 15 residues. The CDR3 bases are TGTGCCAGCAGTTTATGGGTAGCGGGGTACAATGAGCAGTTCTTC. Protein sequence: CASSLWVAGYNEQFF.

This clonotype was counted a few times. This chain joins TRBV27 and TRBJ2-5; 9 nucleotides line up with TRBD1. V gave up 8 bases and J gave up 2 bases; unmatched junction bases: 12. The CDR3 loop spans 16 amino acids. Germline-derived CDR1 and CDR2 are MNHEY and SMNVEV (reference sequence). CDR3 DNA sequence: TGTGCCAGCTCCTTTTCCGGGACAGGGCGGCAAGAGACCCAGTACTTC. Its protein is CASSFSGTGRQETQYF.

V usage is TRBV2 and J usage is TRBJ1-5; 8 nucleotides line up with TRBD1. The V and J ends lost 5 bases and 7 bases, in that order; junction bases with no gene match: 10. The germline gives CDR1 SNHLY, CDR2 FYNNEI. The CDR3 is 15 residues long. CDR3 in amino acids: CASSLDRGGFQPQHF. The CDR3 DNA reads as TGTGCCAGCAGTTTAGACAGGGGCGGTTTCCAGCCCCAGCATTTT.